This T cell receptor beta chain was obtained from a study of graft-versus-host responses after intestinal transplantation. Profiled with immunoSEQ multiplex PCR; TCRdb holds only in-frame clones, not every one. This sample yields about 110,000 clones, of which 87% are seen a single time; approximately 0.76% belongs to the top ten. With respect to this clone: The antigen is undetermined.

Germline CDR1 is MNHNS and CDR2 is SASEGT. The CDR3 has 14 residues. The V gene end was trimmed by 8 bases and the J gene end by 2 bases; junction bases not matched to a gene: 7. V is TRBV6-1 and J is TRBJ2-7, with 9 bases fitting TRBD2. Sample: unstimulated CD4+ T cells sorted from spleen or lymph node cells, taken before transplant. This TCR was sampled from a human donor who was the organ donor for an intestinal transplant. The CDR3 region is CASDSGGNTYEQYF. The CDR3 nucleotides are TGTGCCAGCGATAGCGGGGGTAATACCTACGAGCAGTACTTC.